The clone carrying this TCR beta chain was counted a few times. Antigen specificity is unknown. Compared with germline, one end of the junction differs, possibly owing to a read error. Ophthalmopathy not arising within 18 months of follow-up defined hyperthyroidism as stable. Hyperthyroidism patients, aged 18 to 65, were newly diagnosed, under 2 months' duration. The sample belongs to a study of Graves' ophthalmopathy and Graves' hyperthyroidism. Background on the study: Upon initial diagnosis and before any treatment, peripheral blood was collected. Study-wide points: Ophthalmopathy progression was predicted with around 71% sensitivity and 72.22% specificity.

RNA served as the template for amplifying TCR beta CDR3 regions. Scientists carried out first-round RT-PCR using HTBI primers and then a second-round multiplex PCR. A single record per CDR3 protein comes from TCRdb applying MiXCR to the multiplex PCR reads. Found here are about 620,000 distinct CDR3 sequences, about 20% of them singletons; the top ten hold more than 5.5%. CDR1 and CDR2 from the germline V gene are SGHRS and YFSETQ. CDR3 length equals 15 residues. The rearrangement uses TRBV5-1 and TRBJ2-4; maybe TRBD2 (5 bases). Sequencing used peripheral blood. The origin of this receptor is a woman younger than 30 with stable Graves' hyperthyroidism. Some clones in this sample may be carry-over from other donors' samples. CDR3 coding DNA: TGCGCCAGCACCCCCGGAGGAGCGACCAAAAACATTAAGTACTTC. Translation gives CASTPGGATKNIKYF. Filled out from reference TRBV5-1 and TRBJ2-4, the complete variable domain reads KAGVTQTPRYLIKTRGQQVTLSCSPISGHRSVSWYQQTPGQGLQFLFEYFSETQRNKGNFPGRFSGRQFSNSRSEMNVSTLELGDSALYLCASTPGGATKNIKYFGAGTRLSVL.